This T cell receptor beta chain was obtained from a study of blood T cells in healthy people across ages. Next came a second PCR, run for roughly 7 to 12 cycles, which used a sample-barcoded 5' primer along with a J-beta primer mix. Each cDNA was tagged by a template-switch adaptor containing 12 random nucleotides. TCRdb recomputed calls from the 5' RACE reads with MiXCR, one row per CDR3 protein. The sample shows 450,000 to 700,000 distinct CDR3 sequences, 27% of them seen only once. Donation came from healthy Caucasian individuals in Russia who were aged about 6 to 100. Drawing of peripheral blood yielded about 9.8 milliliters from each donor. Broader study findings: It was held that diversity estimates obtained from one million T cells represented underestimates.

This clonotype was detected many times. Its antigen is still unknown. One end of the junction does not line up with germline, which may come from a read error. The germline CDR1 and CDR2 sequences are SGHRS and YFSETQ. CDR3 length: 14 residues. This chain connects TRBV5-1 to TRBJ1-1; TRBD1 is a possible D gene (5 bases). Sequenced material: blood. The receptor was isolated from a woman between 70 and 85 years old in good health. The CDR3 protein is CASSFPGVNTEAFF. CDR3 nucleotide sequence: TGTGCCAGCAGCTTCCCGGGGGTGAACACTGAAGCTTTCTTT. Variable domain in full (rest from reference TRBV5-1 and TRBJ1-1): KAGVTQTPRYLIKTRGQQVTLSCSPISGHRSVSWYQQTPGQGLQFLFEYFSETQRNKGNFPGRFSGRQFSNSRSEMNVSTLELGDSALYLCASSFPGVNTEAFFGQGTRLTVV.